Below, 20 T cell receptor beta chains from the same sample are listed, as sequenced in a study of cytomegalovirus exposure and HLA in healthy donors. Some clones are missing from TCRdb's copy, which holds only in-frame ones; the method was immunoSEQ multiplex PCR. This sample yields some 49,000 clones, of which about 90% are seen a single time; around 1.4% belongs to the top ten. The sequencing input was PBMCs. The receptors originated from a man aged 18 to 35 in good health and CMV-seronegative.

The chain combines TRBV14 with TRBJ1-4; 9 bases fit TRBD1. The CDR3 consists of 17 residues. V was clipped by 4 bases and J by 0 bases; unmatched bases: 6. CDR1 and CDR2 from the germline V gene are SGHDN and FVKESK. CDR3 sequence reads: CASSLRTGVATNEKLFF. The CDR3 nucleotides are TGTGCCAGCAGCCTGAGGACAGGGGTTGCAACTAATGAAAAACTGTTTTTT.

This chain joins TRBV19 and TRBJ1-3; D is possibly TRBD1 (5 bases). Germline CDR1 LNHDA, CDR2 SQIVND (reference sequence). The CDR3 loop spans 15 amino acids. Trimming removed 5 bases from V and 0 bases from J, with 11 bases in between. The CDR3 bases are TGTGCCAGTAGTGTCGACAGTTCCTCTGGAAACACCATATATTTT. This codes for CASSVDSSSGNTIYF.

The chain combines TRBV28 with TRBJ1-3; TRBD1 might be the D (5 bases). CDR1 and CDR2 (germline): MDHEN, SYDVKM. Trimming removed 4 bases from V and 0 bases from J, with 16 bases in between. The CDR3 sequence is 17 residues long. CDR3 region: CASSSRIQDYSGNTIYF. In DNA form, the CDR3 reads TGTGCCAGCAGTTCGCGTATACAGGATTACTCTGGAAACACCATATATTTT.

The J gene is TRBJ2-1, the V gene TRBV9; TRBD1 is a possible D gene (5 bases). V lost 0 bases, J lost 6 bases, and 19 bases lay in between. The CDR3 covers 17 residues. CDR1 is SGDLS and CDR2 is YYNGEE in the germline V gene. The CDR3 region is CASSVVNRRALGNEQFF. In DNA form, the CDR3 reads TGTGCCAGCAGCGTAGTAAACAGGAGAGCTCTAGGCAATGAGCAGTTCTTC.

V usage is TRBV28 and J usage is TRBJ2-7; 7 bases map to TRBD2. This CDR3 contains 15 residues. Per germline, CDR1 MDHEN and CDR2 SYDVKM. V trimming: 4 bases; J trimming: 4 bases; junction bases outside the gene matches: 10. The CDR3 is CASSSPAGKFYEQYF. The CDR3 DNA reads TGTGCCAGCAGTTCTCCAGCGGGGAAATTTTACGAGCAGTACTTC.

The CDR3 DNA sequence: TGTGCCATCAGTCTCGGGACTCTGCAGTCCTACAATGAGCAGTTCTTC. It is translated as CAISLGTLQSYNEQFF. This rearrangement joins TRBV10-3 to TRBJ2-1; a possible D gene is TRBD2 (6 bases). CDR3 size: 16 residues. The ends were cut back, 5 bases at V and 1 base at J, with 15 bases in the middle. Germline V gene sequence: CDR1 ENHRY, CDR2 SYGVKD.

The gene calls are TRBV9 and TRBJ2-7, with D perhaps matching TRBD2 (6 bases). The V gene lost 0 bases and the J gene lost 0 bases, with 13 bases spanning the gap. The CDR3 length is 16 residues. Germline CDR1 reads SGDLS; CDR2 reads YYNGEE. CDR3 loop: CASSVGGGISSYEQYF. DNA of the CDR3: TGTGCCAGCAGCGTAGGTGGGGGGATTTCCTCCTACGAGCAGTACTTC.

The V call is TRBV14, the J call TRBJ2-2; the match to TRBD2 covers 13 bases. Germline V CDR1 and CDR2: SGHDN, FVKESK. V shed 3 bases and J 5 bases; nucleotides not matched to a gene: 6. CDR3 length: 17 residues. The CDR3 DNA reads as TGTGCCAGCAGCCAGAGCTTGGGACTAGCGGGAACCGGGGAGCTGTTTTTT. Protein product: CASSQSLGLAGTGELFF. Based on the CDR3 plus reference TRBV14 and TRBJ2-2, the full variable domain is EAGVTQFPSHSVIEKGQTVTLRCDPISGHDNLYWYRRVMGKEIKFLLHFVKESKQDESGMPNNRFLAERTGGTYSTLKVQPAELEDSGVYFCASSQSLGLAGTGELFFGEGSRLTVL.

V and J are TRBV6-7 and TRBJ1-4; 8 bases line up with TRBD1. TRBV6-7 is filed as an ORF, its function uncertain. V was pared by 2 bases and J by 5 bases, with 10 bases of the junction left unmatched. This CDR3 comprises 17 residues. This chain's CDR3 is CASSYRTGMRRNEKLFF. The CDR3 nucleotides are TGTGCCAGCAGTTACAGGACAGGGATGAGGAGGAATGAAAAACTGTTTTTT.

The chain couples TRBV11-3 to TRBJ1-1; the match to TRBD1 covers 8 bases. The trim removed 0 bases at V and 1 base at J, leaving 10 bases unmatched. Germline V CDR1 and CDR2: SGHNT, YENEEA. The CDR3 runs to 18 residues. CDR3 residues: CASSLDPPRQGPNTEAFF. The CDR3 DNA sequence: TGTGCCAGCAGCTTAGATCCCCCTCGACAGGGGCCGAACACTGAAGCTTTCTTT. The variable domain in full, completed from reference TRBV11-3 and TRBJ1-1, reads EAGVVQSPRYKIIEKKQPVAFWCNPISGHNTLYWYLQNLGQGPELLIRYENEEAVDDSQLPKDRFSAERLKGVDSTLKIQPAELGDSAVYLCASSLDPPRQGPNTEAFFGQGTRLTVV.

The chain is built from TRBV11-2 and TRBJ2-7, with 12 bases aligning to TRBD2. The CDR3 length is 17 residues. Germline V gene lookup returns CDR1 SGHAT and CDR2 FQNNGV. V gave up 1 base and J gave up 3 bases; unmatched junction bases: 7. The CDR3 here is CASSLGLAGVLDYEQYF. CDR3 nucleotide sequence: TGTGCCAGCAGCTTAGGACTAGCGGGAGTATTGGACTACGAGCAGTACTTC.

The gene calls are TRBV5-5 and TRBJ2-1; 10 positions match TRBD1. CDR3 size: 15 residues. V lost 4 bases, J lost 3 bases, and 4 bases stayed unmatched. Germline loops: CDR1 SGHKS, CDR2 YYEKEE (reference sequence). In DNA, the CDR3 is TGTGCCAGCAGCACCGGACAGGGGGTCTACAATGAGCAGTTCTTC. It specifies CASSTGQGVYNEQFF.

The V call is TRBV21-1, the J call TRBJ2-2; TRBD2 is taken as the D call from the table, unchecked against the DNA. TRBV21-1 is a pseudogene locus. The CDR3 contains 24 residues. The CDR3 nucleotides are TGTGCCAGCAGCACCCCTCCCTTAGCCCTACTAGCGGGAGGGCCTATCGGAAACACCGGGGAGCTGTTTTTT. Translation gives CASSTPPLALLAGGPIGNTGELFF.

The chain combines TRBV18 with TRBJ2-7, with TRBD1 matching over 10 bases. The ends lost 3 bases at V and 4 bases at J; junction bases unmatched: 6. The CDR3 covers 15 residues. The V gene's germline CDR1 is KGHSH and CDR2 LQKENI. Here the CDR3 reads CASSPGQGLGYEQYF. CDR3 nucleotide sequence: TGTGCCAGCTCACCGGGACAGGGGCTTGGGTACGAGCAGTACTTC.

The gene calls are TRBV28 and TRBJ2-7; maybe TRBD2 (5 bases). The CDR3 has 14 amino acids. Germline V lookup: CDR1 MDHEN, CDR2 SYDVKM. V lost 2 bases and J lost 4, with 12 bases in between. CDR3 DNA sequence: TGTGCCAGCAGTTTAAGAGGGAATGGATACGAGCAGTACTTC. Translated: CASSLRGNGYEQYF.

The DNA of the CDR3 is TGTGCCAGCTCATCGGACAGTTACAATGAGCAGTTCTTC. The encoded protein is CASSSDSYNEQFF. The gene calls are TRBV18 and TRBJ2-1, with TRBD1 as a possible D gene (6 bases). The CDR3 contains 13 residues. The V gene lost 5 bases and the J gene lost 4 bases, with 9 bases spanning the gap. The germline V gene encodes CDR1 KGHSH and CDR2 LQKENI.

The rearrangement joins TRBV11-2 to TRBJ1-1; D not certain. The CDR3 totals 16 residues. The V and J ends lost 0 bases and 2 bases respectively, with 13 bases between them. Germline V lookup: CDR1 SGHAT, CDR2 FQNNGV. The CDR3 nucleotides are TGTGCCAGCAGCTTAGAGATGGGCAGGAAAAACACTGAAGCTTTCTTT. This sequence encodes CASSLEMGRKNTEAFF.

The gene calls are TRBV7-9 and TRBJ2-1; TRBD2 agrees at 11 bases. Germline assignment: CDR1 SEHNR and CDR2 FQNEAQ (reference sequence). V lost 3 bases, J lost 6 bases, and 4 bases stayed unmatched. The CDR3 runs 15 residues. CDR3: CASSFGLAGGNEQFF. In nucleotides, the CDR3 is TGTGCCAGCAGCTTCGGTCTAGCGGGGGGCAATGAGCAGTTCTTC.

The rearrangement uses TRBV5-4 and TRBJ2-5, with 7 bases fitting TRBD2. CDR3 length equals 15 residues. Trimming took 4 bases from V and 1 from J; bases not matched to a gene: 7. Germline CDR1 and CDR2: SGHNT and YYREEE (reference sequence). The CDR3, as DNA: TGTGCCAGCAGCCGGGTGGGAGGGTCCCAAGAGACCCAGTACTTC. Its translation: CASSRVGGSQETQYF.

The chain carries TRBV19 and TRBJ1-1, with 11 bases aligning to TRBD1. V shed 6 bases, J shed 5 bases, and the junction held 2 bases outside the gene matches. CDR1 and CDR2 (germline): LNHDA, SQIVND (reference sequence). The CDR3 covers 13 residues. DNA of the CDR3: TGTGCCAGTAGGGACAGGGGGCGGACTGAAGCTTTCTTT. It yields the protein CASRDRGRTEAFF.